These 19 T cell receptor delta chains were all obtained from the same sample, sequenced in a study of gamma-delta T cells after stem cell transplantation (dated by TCRdb to about 2016). The library was built by means of RT-PCR. These reads were obtained on an Illumina MiSeq. Via CATT, TCRdb reprocessed the public reads, and rows with identical DNA were then joined. The sample profile shows 2,500 or so delta-chain clones; roughly 21% of them were found once. About 8.6% of the sample belongs to the ten largest clones. The sequencing input was gamma-delta T cells. The source of these receptors is a human donor. It is not recorded whose cells these are; they may come from a transplant donor.

This sequence joins TRDV1 and TRDJ1, with D possibly being TRDD2 (9 bases). Here the J gene came from matching the DNA to germline, since TCRdb omits it. V dropped 5 bases and J dropped 4 bases, with 32 bases sitting between them. Germline-derived CDR1 and CDR2 are TSWWSYY and QGS. This CDR3 has 20 residues. This CDR3 reads CALGYQPAFLQWGIFDKLIF. The CDR3 DNA follows: TGTGCTCTTGGGTACCAACCGGCCTTCCTACAATGGGGGATCTTCGATAAACTCATCTTT.

By share, this clone counts as medium-sized. This chain links TRDV1 with TRDJ3, with 10 positions matching TRDD3. Germline V lookup: CDR1 TSWWSYY, CDR2 QGS. V was pared by 2 bases and J by 1 base, with 14 bases of the junction left unmatched. The CDR3 consists of 22 residues. Here the CDR3 reads CALGESPIHWGILSWDTRQMFF. As DNA, the CDR3 is TGTGCTCTTGGGGAAAGCCCGATTCACTGGGGGATTCTTTCCTGGGACACCCGACAGATGTTTTTC.

This clone appeared a single time. The chain has TRDV2 and TRDJ1; D ambiguous. TCRdb offers no J gene call, so here the DNA was matched to germline to obtain one. The germline V gene encodes CDR1 GEAIGNYY and CDR2 EKD. V lost 8 bases and J lost 3, with 15 bases in between. The CDR3 runs to 13 residues. The CDR3 sequence: CASWRLRADKLIF. In DNA, the CDR3 is TGTGCCTCTTGGCGACTCAGAGCCGATAAACTCATCTTT.

The chain has TRDV1 and TRDJ1, with 12 bases identical to TRDD3. The CDR3 runs 21 residues. V trimming: 1 base; J trimming: 2 bases; junction bases outside the gene matches: 17. The germline V gene has CDR1 TSWWSYY and CDR2 QGS. The CDR3 here is CALGEPLVGLLGDTVTDKLIF. CDR3 DNA: TGTGCTCTTGGGGAACCTCTGGTCGGCCTACTGGGGGATACAGTTACCGATAAACTCATCTTT.

For this clone: A clone one base away is much larger, so this may be a read error. This same CDR3 is encoded by further DNA sequences in the sample. J is TRDJ1 and V is TRDV2, with 8 bases lining up with TRDD3. Germline assignment: CDR1 GEAIGNYY and CDR2 EKD. The CDR3 covers 16 residues. V lost 4 bases to trimming and J lost 5 bases; unmatched junction nucleotides: 14. The chain's CDR3 is CACDLRYWGPTDKLIF. The DNA for the CDR3 is TGTGCCTGTGATCTTCGGTACTGGGGGCCGACTGATAAACTCATCTTT.

This chain uses TRDV2 with TRDJ2; 12 bases align to TRDD3. The CDR3 totals 18 residues. The trim removed 0 bases at V and 4 bases at J, leaving 8 bases unmatched. Germline CDR1 reads GEAIGNYY; CDR2 reads EKD. In DNA form, the CDR3 reads TGTGCCTGTGACACCGTACTGGGGGATACTCGTAAGACAGCACAACTCTTCTTT. Its translation is CACDTVLGDTRKTAQLFF.

J is TRDJ1 and V is TRDV1; 7 bases align to TRDD3. The CDR3 has 19 amino acids. Unmatched junction bases numbered 14, after V lost 1 base and J lost 0 bases. The germline V gene has CDR1 TSWWSYY and CDR2 QGS. In DNA, the CDR3 is TGTGCTCTTGGGGAACCTACGGACTGGGGAGCGATCTACACCGATAAACTCATCTTT. Its translation: CALGEPTDWGAIYTDKLIF.

This clone has more than one count but fewer than ten. This sequence joins TRDV2 and TRDJ1; 11 positions match TRDD3. CDR1 is GEAIGNYY and CDR2 is EKD in the germline V gene. This CDR3 is 14 amino acids long. The ends lost 1 base at V and 7 bases at J; junction bases unmatched: 4. CDR3 sequence: CACDTGGYGSKLIF. CDR3 nucleotide sequence: TGTGCCTGTGACACTGGGGGATACGGGAGTAAACTCATCTTT.

There are a few counts of this clone. This chain links TRDV1 with TRDJ1; D may be TRDD3 (6 bases). This CDR3 region has 19 residues. Deletions cut 2 bases from V and 0 bases from J, with 22 bases between. CDR1 and CDR2 from the germline V gene are TSWWSYY and QGS. The CDR3 nucleotides are TGTGCTCTTGGGGAAGCGGGGGACATACGGGACCCGTACACCGATAAACTCATCTTT. Its translation: CALGEAGDIRDPYTDKLIF.

This clone was recorded a few times. This chain uses TRDV1 with TRDJ1; D may correspond to TRDD2 or TRDD3 (5 bases each). V was trimmed by 0 bases and J by 0 bases, leaving 20 bases between them. CDR1 is TSWWSYY and CDR2 is QGS in the germline V gene. The CDR3 is 19 residues long. The CDR3 coding sequence is TGTGCTCTTGGGGAACTCCCCCTACCCGACTGGCCATACACCGATAAACTCATCTTT. Translating it yields CALGELPLPDWPYTDKLIF.

This clone has a handful of counts. This rearrangement joins TRDV3 to TRDJ1; 11 bases are a match to TRDD3. The junction had 23 bases not matched to a gene; V was cut back by 4 bases and J by 7 bases. The CDR3 is made up of 18 amino acids. From germline, CDR1 is TVYSNPD and CDR2 GDNSRS (reference sequence). Here the CDR3 reads CASLAAYWGIIGKGKLIF. CDR3 nucleotide sequence: TGTGCCTCCCTCGCGGCGTACTGGGGGATAATCGGAAAGGGTAAACTCATCTTT.

This chain links TRDV3 with TRDJ1, with a possible D match to TRDD3 (5 bases). The J gene is absent in TCRdb and was assigned here via DNA matching to germline. Germline V gene lookup returns CDR1 TVYSNPD and CDR2 GDNSRS (reference sequence). V lost 0 bases and J lost 4, with 9 bases in between. The CDR3 has 12 residues. CDR3 residues: CAFSGDGDKLIF. CDR3 in DNA: TGTGCCTTTAGCGGGGACGGCGATAAACTCATCTTT.

This clone showed up just a few times. A read error may account for a junction end that differs from germline. This sequence joins TRDV2 and TRDJ3; D is possibly TRDD3 (6 bases). Germline V gene lookup returns CDR1 GEAIGNYY and CDR2 EKD. The length of the CDR3 is 18 residues. CDR3 protein: CARDPVLGDTWDTRQMFF. CDR3 bases: TGTGCCCGTGATCCGGTACTGGGAGACACCTGGGACACCCGACAGATGTTTTTC.

This clone is large within its sample. V and J are TRDV2 and TRDJ3; 12 bases agree with TRDD3. The germline CDR1 and CDR2 sequences are GEAIGNYY and EKD. The trim removed 3 bases at V and 0 bases at J, leaving 5 bases unmatched. This CDR3 region has 19 residues. The CDR3 protein is CACDYTGGYSSWDTRQMFF. The CDR3 DNA is TGTGCCTGTGACTATACTGGGGGATACAGCTCCTGGGACACCCGACAGATGTTTTTC.

This clone was observed a few times. The chain joins TRDV1 to TRDJ2, with 13 bases aligning to TRDD3. The CDR3 is 22 amino acids. Germline loops: CDR1 TSWWSYY, CDR2 QGS. J lost 1 base, V lost 0 bases, and 14 bases had no gene match. The CDR3 region is CALGELSYWGIRGSLLTAQLFF. The DNA of the CDR3 is TGTGCTCTTGGGGAACTATCCTACTGGGGGATACGCGGGTCACTTTTGACAGCACAACTCTTCTTT.

This clone rates as medium-sized. The rearrangement uses TRDV2 and TRDJ3, with D perhaps TRDD3 (6 bases). V lost 0 bases to trimming and J lost 0 bases, with 11 bases between them. Germline-derived CDR1 and CDR2 are GEAIGNYY and EKD. The CDR3 consists of 18 residues. CDR3 region: CACDTARGSSWDTRQMFF. The CDR3 DNA sequence: TGTGCCTGTGACACCGCTCGGGGGAGCTCCTGGGACACCCGACAGATGTTTTTC.

A note on this clone: Its ends do not fully match the called genes, so a read error is possible. The chain links TRDV1 to TRDJ1; TRDD3 agrees at 7 bases. No J gene is reported in TCRdb; it was inferred here by comparing the DNA with germline. The CDR3 is 19 amino acids. Germline V gives CDR1 TSWWSYY, CDR2 QGS. CDR3 sequence reads: CAIGESIPREGGYTDKLIF. CDR3 DNA: TGTGCTATTGGGGAGAGTATTCCGCGAGAAGGGGGATACACCGATAAACTCATCTTT.

This clone is classed as large. This chain connects TRDV1 to TRDJ1, with D perhaps matching TRDD3 (6 bases). The CDR3 is 16 amino acids. Germline CDR1 reads TSWWSYY; CDR2 reads QGS. Between the trimmed V and J ends, which lost 6 bases and 2 bases, there was a span of 19 bases. The CDR3 loop reads CALGVFLGIGTDKLIF. The CDR3 DNA reads as TGTGCTCTTGGTGTTTTCTTGGGGATCGGAACCGATAAACTCATCTTT.

Only a few counts were recorded for this clone. This chain links TRDV1 with TRDJ1, with 8 nucleotides matching TRDD3. Per germline, CDR1 TSWWSYY and CDR2 QGS. V lost 0 bases and J lost 2; bases outside the gene matches: 14. The CDR3 extends over 19 amino acids. The CDR3 protein is CALGELTPLPMGDTDKLIF. In DNA, the CDR3 is TGTGCTCTTGGGGAACTCACCCCGCTCCCCATGGGGGATACCGATAAACTCATCTTT.